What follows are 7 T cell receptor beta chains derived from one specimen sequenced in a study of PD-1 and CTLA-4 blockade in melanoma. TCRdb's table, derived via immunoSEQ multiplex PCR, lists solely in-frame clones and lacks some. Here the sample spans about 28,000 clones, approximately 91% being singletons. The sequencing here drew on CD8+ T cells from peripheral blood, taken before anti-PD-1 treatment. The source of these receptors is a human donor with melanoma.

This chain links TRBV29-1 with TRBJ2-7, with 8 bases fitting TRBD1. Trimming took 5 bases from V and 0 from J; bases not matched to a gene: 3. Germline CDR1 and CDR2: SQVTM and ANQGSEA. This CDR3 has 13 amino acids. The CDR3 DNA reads TGCAGCGTTAGGACAGGGAGCTCCTACGAGCAGTACTTC. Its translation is CSVRTGSSYEQYF.

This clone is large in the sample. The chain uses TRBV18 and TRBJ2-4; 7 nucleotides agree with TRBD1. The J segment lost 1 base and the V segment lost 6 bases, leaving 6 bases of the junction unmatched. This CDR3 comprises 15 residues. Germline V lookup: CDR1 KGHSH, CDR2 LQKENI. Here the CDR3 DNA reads TGTGCCAGCTCGCTCACAGGGGAGGCCAAAAACATTCAGTACTTC. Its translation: CASSLTGEAKNIQYF. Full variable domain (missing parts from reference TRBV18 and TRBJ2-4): NAGVMQNPRHLVRRRGQEARLRCSPMKGHSHVYWYRQLPEEGLKFMVYLQKENIIDESGMPKERFSAEFPKEGPSILRIQQVVRGDSAAYFCASSLTGEAKNIQYFGAGTRLSVL.

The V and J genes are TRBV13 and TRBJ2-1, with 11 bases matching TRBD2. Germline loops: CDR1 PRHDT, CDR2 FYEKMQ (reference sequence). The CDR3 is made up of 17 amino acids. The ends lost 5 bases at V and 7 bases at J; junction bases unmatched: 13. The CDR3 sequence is CASSPRLAGGPGNEQFF. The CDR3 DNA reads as TGTGCCAGCAGCCCACGGTTAGCGGGAGGGCCGGGAAATGAGCAGTTCTTC. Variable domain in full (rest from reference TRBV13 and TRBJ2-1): AAGVIQSPRHLIKEKRETATLKCYPIPRHDTVYWYQQGPGQDPQFLISFYEKMQSDKGSIPDRFSAQQFSDYHSELNMSSLELGDSALYFCASSPRLAGGPGNEQFFGPGTRLTVL.

For the CDR3, the DNA is TGTGCCAGCAACTACCGGGACAGCCGCACAGATACGCAGTATTTT. Translation: CASNYRDSRTDTQYF. The chain recombines TRBV27 with TRBJ2-3; 7 bases agree with TRBD1. The J segment lost 1 base and the V segment lost 7 bases, leaving 8 bases of the junction unmatched. The CDR3 totals 15 residues. Germline V gene data show CDR1 as MNHEY and CDR2 as SMNVEV (reference sequence).

CDR3 sequence (DNA): TGTGCCAGCAGCTTAGGCCGGGGCAATCAGCCCCAGCATTTT. Its protein product is CASSLGRGNQPQHF. The chain carries TRBV13 and TRBJ1-5; D is undetermined. Germline loops: CDR1 PRHDT, CDR2 FYEKMQ (reference sequence). V was trimmed by 0 bases and J by 2 bases, leaving 5 bases between them. The CDR3 has 14 amino acids.

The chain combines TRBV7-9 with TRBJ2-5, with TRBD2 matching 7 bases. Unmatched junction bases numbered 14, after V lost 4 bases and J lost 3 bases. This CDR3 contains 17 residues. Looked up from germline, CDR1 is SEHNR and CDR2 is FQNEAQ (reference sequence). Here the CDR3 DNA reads TGTGCCAGCAGCTGGCCTCCGGGGGGTGCCCGCGAAGAGACCCAGTACTTC. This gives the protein CASSWPPGGAREETQYF.

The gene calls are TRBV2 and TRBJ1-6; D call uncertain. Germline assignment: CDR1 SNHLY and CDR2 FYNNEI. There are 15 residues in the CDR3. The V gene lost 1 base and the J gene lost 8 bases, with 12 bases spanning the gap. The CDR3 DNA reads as TGTGCCAGCAGTGAAGGCTATGGGAGGCATTCACCCCTCCACTTT. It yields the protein CASSEGYGRHSPLHF. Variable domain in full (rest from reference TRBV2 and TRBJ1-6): EPEVTQTPSHQVTQMGQEVILRCVPISNHLYFYWYRQILGQKVEFLVSFYNNEISEKSEIFDDQFSVERPDGSNFTLKIRSTKLEDSAMYFCASSEGYGRHSPLHFGNGTRLTVT.